Shown below are 3 T cell receptor beta chains from a single sample sequenced in a study of blood T cell repertoires in COVID-19. Here immunoSEQ multiplex PCR was the method, and the copy in TCRdb shows in-frame clones only, minus some. This sample has tens of thousands of clones, with approximately 84% found just once. Sample: peripheral blood. These receptors originate from a man in his forties or fifties with active COVID-19.

This clone showed up just a few times. The rearrangement joins TRBV11-2 to TRBJ2-1; D gene ambiguous. Trimming stripped 3 bases from V and 0 bases from J, with 3 bases between. The CDR3 spans 13 residues. Germline CDR1 and CDR2: SGHAT and FQNNGV. In DNA, the CDR3 is TGTGCCAGCAGCTTCTACTCCTACAATGAGCAGTTCTTC. Protein: CASSFYSYNEQFF.

The J gene is TRBJ1-1, the V gene TRBV6-2 or TRBV6-3; maybe TRBD1 (6 bases). V lost 2 bases and J lost 3, with 7 bases in between. The CDR3 totals 13 residues. Germline V lookup: CDR1 MNHEY, CDR2 SVGEGT. CDR3: CASSYGGYTEAFF. CDR3 sequence (DNA): TGTGCCAGCAGTTACGGGGGCTACACTGAAGCTTTCTTT.

The V and J genes are TRBV5-4 and TRBJ2-5, with TRBD1 matching over 9 bases. The germline V gene encodes CDR1 SGHNT and CDR2 YYREEE (reference sequence). There are 16 residues in the CDR3. The ends lost 2 bases at V and 5 bases at J; junction bases unmatched: 10. The CDR3 reads CASSLQGASWRETQYF. Written as DNA, the CDR3 is TGTGCCAGCAGCTTACAGGGGGCGTCATGGCGGGAGACCCAGTACTTC.